A selection of T cell receptor beta chains follows, all from one sample in a study of T cell clonotyping in hematopoietic cell transplantation. Clones were sequenced by immunoSEQ multiplex PCR, and TCRdb holds only the in-frame ones, with some missing. The sample lists 25,000 to 30,000 clones; around 93% were seen once. The sample was peripheral blood mononuclear cells, taken before stem cell transplant. The origin of the receptors is a man aged 50-59 years with acute myeloid leukemia. Some clones in this sample may be carry-over from other donors' samples. CDR3s include the opening cysteine and the closing phenylalanine or tryptophan. D genes are given only for firm matches. Where a row states a size, it is once, few, many or the class of an expanded clone; other rows omit it.

CDR3aa	CDR3nt	d_gene	v_gene	j_gene	len	abundance
CASSLEPSSGETQYF	TGTGCCAGCAGCTTAGAACCGTCTTCAGGCGAGACCCAGTACTTC	.	TRBV7-7	TRBJ2-5	15	.
CAIREPSGSSYEQYF	TGTGCCATCAGAGAACCTAGCGGAAGCTCCTACGAGCAGTACTTC	TRBD2	TRBV10-3	TRBJ2-7	15	.
CASSQWEGLNEQFF	TGTGCCAGTAGTCAGTGGGAGGGCCTAAATGAGCAGTTCTTC	TRBD2	TRBV19	TRBJ2-1	14	.
CASSPRGGEQETQYF	TGTGCCAGCAGCCCTCGTGGGGGTGAGCAAGAGACCCAGTACTTC	.	TRBV5-4	TRBJ2-5	15	.
CASNQEGGSQETQYF	TGCGCCAGCAATCAAGAGGGAGGCAGCCAAGAGACCCAGTACTTC	.	TRBV10-2	TRBJ2-5	15	.
CASSDQAGDYGYTF	TGTGCCAGCAGTGACCAGGCGGGGGACTATGGCTACACCTTC	.	TRBV25-1	TRBJ1-2	14	.
CASSKRSGEYNEQFF	TGTGCCAGCAGTAAGCGTAGCGGGGAATACAATGAGCAGTTCTTC	TRBD2	TRBV25-1	TRBJ2-1	15	.
CASSQVGTGVRGEQFF	TGTGCCAGCAGCCAAGTCGGGACAGGGGTCCGCGGTGAGCAGTTCTTC	TRBD1	TRBV14	TRBJ2-1	16	.
CASSGDSPYGYTF	TGTGCCAGCAGCGGGGACAGTCCCTATGGCTACACCTTC	TRBD1	TRBV9	TRBJ1-2	13	.
CASSLGGRLNYGYTF	TGTGCCAGCAGCTTGGGAGGCAGACTGAACTATGGCTACACCTTC	.	TRBV5-4	TRBJ1-2	15	.
CASSLVGPGYEQYF	TGTGCCAGCAGCTTAGTAGGGCCTGGCTACGAGCAGTACTTC	.	TRBV11-2	TRBJ2-7	14	once
CASSPLATRTDTQYF	TGTGCCAGCAGTCCCCTAGCGACGCGCACAGATACGCAGTATTTT	.	TRBV28	TRBJ2-3	15	.
CASSITSGRAFTGELFF	TGTGCCAGTAGTATAACTAGCGGGAGGGCGTTCACCGGGGAGCTGTTTTTT	TRBD2	TRBV19	TRBJ2-2	17	.
CASRPPGTKYGYTF	TGTGCCAGCCGCCCTCCCGGGACCAAGTATGGCTACACCTTC	.	TRBV19	TRBJ1-2	14	.
CASSVEARADYGYTF	TGTGCCAGCAGCGTAGAGGCGCGGGCAGACTATGGCTACACCTTC	.	TRBV9	TRBJ1-2	15	.
CVGSPYGDRGGAFF	TGCGTCGGCAGCCCATACGGGGACAGGGGCGGCGCTTTCTTT	TRBD1	TRBV4-1	TRBJ1-1	14	.
CASSSREGGKGAYEQYF	TGTGCCAGTAGTAGTCGGGAAGGAGGAAAAGGAGCCTACGAGCAGTACTTC	.	TRBV19	TRBJ2-7	17	.
CASSSAGGTDTQYF	TGTGCCAGCAGCTCAGCGGGGGGCACAGATACGCAGTATTTT	TRBD2	TRBV7-2	TRBJ2-3	14	.
CASSPRAESYEQYF	TGCGCCAGCAGCCCCCGGGCAGAGTCCTACGAGCAGTACTTC	.	TRBV4-3	TRBJ2-7	14	.
CASSLMGQETQYF	TGCGCCAGCAGCTTGATGGGTCAAGAGACCCAGTACTTC	.	TRBV5-1	TRBJ2-5	13	.
CASKEAGAHNEQFF	TGTGCCAGCAAAGAAGCGGGGGCCCACAATGAGCAGTTCTTC	TRBD2	TRBV5-4	TRBJ2-1	14	.
CASSHGQVYGYTF	TGTGCCAGCAGTCATGGACAGGTCTATGGCTACACCTTC	TRBD1	TRBV7-2	TRBJ1-2	13	few
CASSEYHGNYGYTF	TGTGCCAGCAGTGAATATCACGGGAACTATGGCTACACCTTC	.	TRBV25-1	TRBJ1-2	14	.
CASSITGEPGNTIYF	TGTGCCAGTAGTATAACAGGGGAACCTGGAAACACCATATATTTT	TRBD1	TRBV19	TRBJ1-3	15	.
CASSDPPDGAQHF	TGTGCCAGCAGTGACCCCCCTGATGGGGCCCAGCATTTT	.	TRBV6-5	TRBJ1-5	13	.
CASSNPGANNEQFF	TGTGCCAGCAGTAACCCGGGGGCGAACAATGAGCAGTTCTTC	.	TRBV25-1	TRBJ2-1	14	once
CSPDRSNTEAFF	TGCAGCCCCGACAGGTCGAACACTGAAGCTTTCTTT	.	TRBV29-1	TRBJ1-1	12	few
CASSEAGKGDSYEQYF	TGTGCCAGCAGTGAAGCGGGTAAGGGGGACTCCTACGAGCAGTACTTC	.	TRBV2	TRBJ2-7	16	.
CASSIGLSEAFF	TGTGCCAGTAGTATTGGACTCTCTGAAGCTTTCTTT	.	TRBV19	TRBJ1-1	12	once
CASSLTTGGGNEQFF	TGTGCCAGCAGCTTAACGACGGGCGGGGGAAATGAGCAGTTCTTC	TRBD2	TRBV7-3	TRBJ2-1	15	.
CASSNPGGRPYEQYF	TGTGCCAGCAGCAACCCGGGAGGGAGACCCTACGAGCAGTACTTC	TRBD2	TRBV7-9	TRBJ2-7	15	.
CASSISSNYGYTF	TGTGCCAGCAGTATCTCCTCTAACTATGGCTACACCTTC	.	TRBV5-6	TRBJ1-2	13	.
CASSPPRDVDGYTF	TGTGCCAGCAGCCCCCCCCGGGACGTAGATGGCTACACCTTC	.	TRBV28	TRBJ1-2	14	.
CASSPHYTDTQYF	TGTGCCAGCAGCCCCCACTACACAGATACGCAGTATTTT	.	TRBV28	TRBJ2-3	13	.
CASSLDGAQPQHF	TGCGCCAGCAGCTTGGACGGAGCTCAGCCCCAGCATTTT	.	TRBV5-1	TRBJ1-5	13	.
CASSAAGSGYTF	TGTGCCAGCAGCGCCGCAGGGAGCGGCTACACCTTC	.	TRBV9	TRBJ1-2	12	.
CASSTTGSTDTQYF	TGTGCCAGTAGTACCACGGGCAGCACAGATACGCAGTATTTT	.	TRBV19	TRBJ2-3	14	.
CASSLDRGIGYEQYF	TGTGCCAGCAGCTTGGATCGCGGGATCGGTTACGAGCAGTACTTC	.	TRBV5-4	TRBJ2-7	15	.
CASSPRGDLDSYEQYF	TGTGCCAGCAGCCCAAGAGGGGATCTTGATTCCTACGAGCAGTACTTC	.	TRBV9	TRBJ2-7	16	.
CASSPQTVRDTEAFF	TGTGCCAGCAGCCCTCAGACAGTTAGAGACACTGAAGCTTTCTTT	.	TRBV7-2	TRBJ1-1	15	.
CATPSLGTQNEKLFF	TGTGCCACCCCTTCACTCGGGACACAGAATGAAAAACTGTTTTTT	.	TRBV5-8	TRBJ1-4	15	.
CASSLGTATEQYF	TGTGCCAGCAGCCTAGGGACGGCGACAGAGCAGTACTTC	.	TRBV7-9	TRBJ2-7	13	.
CASTSDRGRGYTF	TGTGCCAGCACCTCGGACAGGGGGAGAGGCTACACCTTC	TRBD1	TRBV28	TRBJ1-2	13	.
CASSSPGLVYEQFF	TGTGCCAGTAGTTCCCCCGGACTAGTATATGAGCAGTTCTTC	TRBD2	TRBV19	TRBJ2-1	14	.
CASLLSNEQFF	TGTGCCAGCCTTTTGAGCAATGAGCAGTTCTTC	.	TRBV2	TRBJ2-1	11	.
CASSGSGRSYEQYF	TGTGCCAGCAGCGGGTCGGGACGGTCCTACGAGCAGTACTTC	.	TRBV9	TRBJ2-7	14	.
CAISESGQGYGYTF	TGTGCCATCAGTGAGTCGGGACAGGGTTATGGCTACACCTTC	TRBD1	TRBV10-3	TRBJ1-2	14	.
CASSLPRSYNEQFF	TGTGCCAGCAGCTTGCCTCGCTCCTACAATGAGCAGTTCTTC	.	TRBV5-6	TRBJ2-1	14	.